These 18 T cell receptor beta chains came from one sample sequenced in a study of cytomegalovirus exposure and HLA in healthy donors. Sequenced by immunoSEQ multiplex PCR; TCRdb stores in-frame clones only, minus some. The sample has 45,000 to 70,000 clones, 90% seen once. Sample: PBMCs. All receptors come from a man between 18 and 29 years old in good health and CMV-seronegative.

With regard to this clone: The sample has other DNA sequences that encode this CDR3 too. The chain carries TRBV5-4 and TRBJ2-1; tentative D call: TRBD2 (7 bases). Germline-derived CDR1 and CDR2 are SGHNT and YYREEE (reference sequence). V was cut by 2 bases and J by 7 bases, with 10 bases left in between. The CDR3 length is 13 residues. In DNA form, the CDR3 reads TGTGCCAGCAGCTTAAGGGGGGGGAATGAGCAGTTCTTC. It translates to CASSLRGGNEQFF. Full variable domain (missing parts from reference TRBV5-4 and TRBJ2-1): ETGVTQSPTHLIKTRGQQVTLRCSSQSGHNTVSWYQQALGQGPQFIFQYYREEENGRGNFPPRFSGLQFPNYSSELNVNALELDDSALYLCASSLRGGNEQFFGPGTRLTVL.

V gene TRBV10-3 combines with J gene TRBJ2-3; D gene uncertain. The V end was cut by 4 bases, the J end by 4 bases, with 9 bases between. From germline, CDR1 is ENHRY and CDR2 SYGVKD. This CDR3 region has 13 residues. CDR3 loop: CAISATDPDTQYF. CDR3 DNA: TGTGCCATCAGTGCAACAGATCCAGATACGCAGTATTTT.

The genes are TRBV30 and TRBJ1-4; no firm D call. CDR1 and CDR2 (germline): GTSNPN, SVGIG (reference sequence). This CDR3 spans 14 amino acids. Trimming shortened V by 2 bases and J by 7 bases, and 14 bases separated the two germline ends. The CDR3 protein is CAWSKRTGREKLFF. The CDR3, as DNA: TGTGCCTGGAGTAAGAGGACTGGTCGTGAAAAACTGTTTTTT.

The chain joins TRBV19 to TRBJ1-5; D call uncertain. V shed 5 bases and J shed 0 bases, with 11 bases lying between them. This CDR3 has 15 residues. Germline-derived CDR1 and CDR2 are LNHDA and SQIVND (reference sequence). The CDR3 sequence is CASSDWLNSNQPQHF. Here the CDR3 DNA reads TGTGCCAGTAGTGATTGGCTCAATAGCAATCAGCCCCAGCATTTT.

This clone appeared a single time. The rearrangement links TRBV5-5 to TRBJ1-1, with D perhaps TRBD1 (6 bases). Germline V lookup: CDR1 SGHKS, CDR2 YYEKEE (reference sequence). V dropped 4 bases and J dropped 1 base, with 8 bases sitting between them. The CDR3 spans 13 residues. The DNA for the CDR3 is TGTGCCAGCAGCCAGACAGGGAACACTGAAGCTTTCTTT. It is translated as CASSQTGNTEAFF.

CDR3 nucleotides: TGTGCCAGCAACCTATTTGACAGGGACTACGAGCAGTACTTC. Translating gives CASNLFDRDYEQYF. V is TRBV5-6 and J is TRBJ2-7; TRBD1 aligns across 7 bases. Germline assignment: CDR1 SGHDT and CDR2 YYEEEE. The CDR3 runs to 14 residues. V gave up 6 bases and J gave up 3 bases; unmatched junction bases: 9.

The rearrangement joins TRBV7-9 to TRBJ2-7, with D uncertain. Germline CDR1 reads SEHNR; CDR2 reads FQNEAQ (reference sequence). Deletions cut 0 bases from V and 2 bases from J, with 8 bases between. CDR3 length equals 14 residues. Here the CDR3 reads CASSLAVEPYEQYF. CDR3 nucleotides: TGTGCCAGCAGCTTAGCGGTAGAACCCTACGAGCAGTACTTC.

This chain joins TRBV29-1 and TRBJ1-2; TRBD1 aligns across 7 bases. Germline V lookup: CDR1 SQVTM, CDR2 ANQGSEA. Germline trimming cut 3 bases from V and 4 bases from J; bases unmatched to any gene: 8. The CDR3 is 14 residues long. The CDR3 nucleotides read TGCAGCGTTGACGAAGGGACAGCGGTCTATGGCTACACCTTC. This gives the protein CSVDEGTAVYGYTF.

The CDR3 sequence: CASSMEGLMRDEQFF. CDR3 coding DNA: TGTGCCAGTAGTATGGAGGGGTTGATGCGGGATGAGCAGTTCTTC. The V gene is TRBV19, the J gene TRBJ2-1; possibly TRBD2 for D (6 bases). Looked up from germline, CDR1 is LNHDA and CDR2 is SQIVND (reference sequence). Trimming removed 3 bases at V and 8 bases at J, with 17 bases between. The CDR3 extends over 15 amino acids.

This clone has just a few counts. V gene TRBV25-1 combines with J gene TRBJ2-2, with TRBD1 as a possible D gene (5 bases). This CDR3 has 14 residues. V was trimmed by 7 bases and J by 0 bases, leaving 9 bases between them. Germline CDR1 MGHDK, CDR2 SYGVNS. CDR3 amino acids: CASTAGSNTGELFF. CDR3 nucleotide sequence: TGTGCCAGCACGGCAGGGTCGAACACCGGGGAGCTGTTTTTT.

V is TRBV9 and J is TRBJ2-5; 12 bases fit TRBD2. CDR1 is SGDLS, CDR2 YYNGEE, per germline. V shed 0 bases, J shed 2 bases, and the junction held 5 bases outside the gene matches. The CDR3 covers 17 residues. The CDR3 spells CASSVVGLAGRQETQYF. The DNA for the CDR3 is TGTGCCAGCAGCGTAGTTGGACTAGCGGGACGACAAGAGACCCAGTACTTC.

This rearrangement joins TRBV30 to TRBJ1-2; D is uncertain. Trimming pared 4 bases from V and 2 bases from J, leaving 8 bases between. There are 12 residues in the CDR3. Germline loops: CDR1 GTSNPN, CDR2 SVGIG (reference sequence). CDR3 coding DNA: TGTGCCTGGAAGGGCGGGAACTATGGCTACACCTTC. Its translation: CAWKGGNYGYTF.

The V call is TRBV29-1, the J call TRBJ2-1; 14 positions match TRBD2. This CDR3 is built from 15 residues. The J segment lost 8 bases and the V segment lost 6 bases, leaving 9 bases of the junction unmatched. Germline CDR1 is SQVTM and CDR2 is ANQGSEA. This CDR3 is CSVPGLAGETDEQFF. The CDR3 region has the DNA TGCAGCGTGCCGGGACTAGCGGGAGAGACGGATGAGCAGTTCTTC.

This clone showed up just a few times. The rearrangement links TRBV4-3 to TRBJ2-1; 8 nucleotides line up with TRBD2. CDR3 length equals 16 residues. Germline CDR1 is LGHNA and CDR2 is YSLEER. The V and J ends lost 3 bases and 3 bases, in that order; junction bases with no gene match: 7. CDR3 sequence: CASSQGVSGDYNEQFF. CDR3 nucleotides: TGCGCCAGCAGCCAGGGGGTTAGCGGGGACTACAATGAGCAGTTCTTC.

V and J are TRBV2 and TRBJ2-5; 11 bases are a match to TRBD2. The V gene's germline CDR1 is SNHLY and CDR2 FYNNEI. The V and J ends lost 11 bases and 4 bases, in that order; junction bases with no gene match: 18. There are 17 residues in the CDR3. The CDR3 region is CACQQGTSGGVPETQYF. CDR3 nucleotides: TGTGCCTGCCAACAGGGGACTAGCGGAGGGGTTCCAGAGACCCAGTACTTC.

CDR3 DNA: TGTGCCAGCAGTTTCATAGCGGGAGACACAGATACGCAGTATTTT. It is translated as CASSFIAGDTDTQYF. The chain couples TRBV7-3 to TRBJ2-3, with TRBD2 identical over 9 bases. From germline, CDR1 is SGHTA and CDR2 FQGTGA. V shed 6 bases, J shed 2 bases, and the junction held 6 bases outside the gene matches. This CDR3 has 15 amino acids.

V and J are TRBV7-2 and TRBJ2-1; the match to TRBD2 covers 7 bases. Looked up from germline, CDR1 is SGHTA and CDR2 is FQGNSA. The CDR3 runs 18 residues. With 1 base clipped from V and 6 bases from J, the junction kept 15 bases outside the gene matches. The CDR3 DNA reads TGTGCCAGCAGCTTAGAACCAGTGGGCGGGGGACCGAGCAATGAGCAGTTCTTC. Amino acids: CASSLEPVGGGPSNEQFF.

The chain carries TRBV7-2 and TRBJ2-7; 12 positions match TRBD2. CDR3 length: 15 amino acids. V lost 3 bases, J lost 5 bases, and 5 bases stayed unmatched. CDR1 and CDR2 from the germline V gene are SGHTA and FQGNSA. CDR3 coding DNA: TGTGCCAGCAGCTTCCTAGCGGGAGGGCCGGACGAGCAGTACTTC. Translated: CASSFLAGGPDEQYF.